The rows below give T cell receptor beta chains drawn from one sample of a study of early stage breast cancer tumors. Here immunoSEQ multiplex PCR was the method, and the copy in TCRdb shows in-frame clones only, minus some. The sample lists about 21,000 clones, about 76% occurring once. The specimen was blood. These receptors all come from a person in their sixties or seventies with breast cancer. CDR3s leave out the opening cysteine and the closing phenylalanine or tryptophan.

CDR3 protein: ASSLLGEGNEQF
CDR3 length: 12
V gene: TRBV27

CDR3 protein: ASSGSGWYEQY
CDR3 length: 11
V gene: TRBV2

CDR3 protein: ASSLGVAWEGTDTQY
CDR3 length: 15
V gene: TRBV11-2

CDR3 protein: ASSRQGYNEQF
CDR3 length: 11
V gene: TRBV11-1

CDR3 protein: ASSRAMESVGQPQH
CDR3 length: 14
V gene: TRBV4-1

CDR3 protein: ASSTGTSHSPLH
CDR3 length: 12
V gene: TRBV9

CDR3 protein: AISREWYNEQF
CDR3 length: 11
V gene: TRBV10-3

CDR3 protein: ASGLVGERF
CDR3 length: 9
V gene: TRBV12-5

CDR3 protein: ASSEQGANYGYT
CDR3 length: 12
V gene: TRBV2

CDR3 protein: ATKLATTYNEQF
CDR3 length: 12
V gene: TRBV6-5

CDR3 protein: AISESWGNYGYT
CDR3 length: 12
V gene: TRBV10-3

CDR3 protein: SVEDPAGMNTEAF
CDR3 length: 13
V gene: TRBV29-1

CDR3 protein: ASSPAWGTGTETQY
CDR3 length: 14
V gene: TRBV19

CDR3 protein: ASSRQGAKGELF
CDR3 length: 12
V gene: TRBV6-6

CDR3 protein: ASSFSQGFITNEKLF
CDR3 length: 15
V gene: TRBV27

CDR3 protein: ASSLTLQANYGYT
CDR3 length: 13
V gene: TRBV5-1

CDR3 protein: AISDRQDLTGELF
CDR3 length: 13
V gene: TRBV10-3

CDR3 protein: ASSPRGGTWEKLF
CDR3 length: 13
V gene: TRBV11-3

CDR3 protein: ASSLDHGISYGYT
CDR3 length: 13
V gene: TRBV11-2

CDR3 protein: ASSYSGSSSGETQY
CDR3 length: 14
V gene: TRBV6-5

CDR3 protein: ASSFAKGQLNTEAF
CDR3 length: 14
V gene: TRBV6-6

CDR3 protein: ASSPGTMSSYEQY
CDR3 length: 13
V gene: TRBV6-5

CDR3 protein: ASSKGQGAFGELF
CDR3 length: 13
V gene: TRBV2

CDR3 protein: ASSSRGPYEQY
CDR3 length: 11
V gene: TRBV18

CDR3 protein: ASSSQGTYQETQY
CDR3 length: 13
V gene: TRBV7-3

CDR3 protein: ASSFGHYQPQH
CDR3 length: 11
V gene: TRBV5-1

CDR3 protein: ASSLPTVEYNEQF
CDR3 length: 13
V gene: TRBV5-1

CDR3 protein: ASSLRQGMNTEAF
CDR3 length: 13
V gene: TRBV7-8

CDR3 protein: ASSEVTPVGGYT
CDR3 length: 12
V gene: TRBV2

CDR3 protein: ASSQRSEQF
CDR3 length: 9
V gene: TRBV7-2

CDR3 protein: ASSSGPTYEQY
CDR3 length: 11
V gene: TRBV5-4

CDR3 protein: ATSRGVGEGGYT
CDR3 length: 12
V gene: TRBV15

CDR3 protein: ASSLDFPERQF
CDR3 length: 11
V gene: TRBV11-2

CDR3 protein: ATLQPGRSTDTQY
CDR3 length: 13
V gene: TRBV6-6

CDR3 protein: ASSEGTGNYGYT
CDR3 length: 12
V gene: TRBV9

CDR3 protein: ASSAAQGGYGYT
CDR3 length: 12
V gene: TRBV9

CDR3 protein: AWSRDTDTQY
CDR3 length: 10
V gene: TRBV30

CDR3 protein: ASSWIYNEQF
CDR3 length: 10
V gene: TRBV7-3

CDR3 protein: ASREAGLDYGYT
CDR3 length: 12
V gene: TRBV25-1

CDR3 protein: ASTPDRLKDYT
CDR3 length: 11
V gene: TRBV19

CDR3 protein: ASSPEALNTEAF
CDR3 length: 12
V gene: TRBV11-3

CDR3 protein: ASSLVGGLGGYT
CDR3 length: 12
V gene: TRBV7-9

CDR3 protein: ASGEAGYGYT
CDR3 length: 10
V gene: TRBV28

CDR3 protein: AWRRGVGTEAF
CDR3 length: 11
V gene: TRBV30

CDR3 protein: ASSLSPNYEQY
CDR3 length: 11
V gene: TRBV14

CDR3 protein: ASSYSNTGYGYT
CDR3 length: 12
V gene: TRBV6-5

CDR3 protein: ASRTGDNQPQH
CDR3 length: 11
V gene: TRBV6-5

CDR3 protein: ASSLGGQGAVGYT
CDR3 length: 13
V gene: TRBV5-1

CDR3 protein: ASSETGGREKLF
CDR3 length: 12
V gene: TRBV6-1

CDR3 protein: ASSLVAGGIPSTDTQY
CDR3 length: 16
V gene: TRBV5-1

CDR3 protein: ASSLNPASTDTQY
CDR3 length: 13
V gene: TRBV5-1

CDR3 protein: AISPTGLYEQY
CDR3 length: 11
V gene: TRBV10-3